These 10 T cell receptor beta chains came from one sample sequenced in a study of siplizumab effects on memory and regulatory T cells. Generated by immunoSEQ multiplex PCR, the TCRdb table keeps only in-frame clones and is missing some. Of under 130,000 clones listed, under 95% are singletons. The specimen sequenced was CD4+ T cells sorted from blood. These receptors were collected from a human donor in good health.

The DNA for the CDR3 is TGTGCCAGCAGCTTGAGCGCAGGGCCCACAGATACGCAGTATTTT. Amino acids: CASSLSAGPTDTQYF. The V call is TRBV11-1, the J call TRBJ2-3; D possibly corresponds to TRBD1 (5 bases). V lost 3 bases, J lost 2 bases, and 12 bases lay in between. The CDR3 loop spans 15 amino acids. Germline V gives CDR1 SGHAT, CDR2 FQDESV (reference sequence).

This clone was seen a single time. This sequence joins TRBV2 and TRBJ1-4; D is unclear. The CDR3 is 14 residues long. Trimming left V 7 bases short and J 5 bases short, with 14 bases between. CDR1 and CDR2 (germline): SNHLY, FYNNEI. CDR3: CASKRQERNEKLFF. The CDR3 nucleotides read TGTGCCAGCAAACGGCAGGAACGGAATGAAAAACTGTTTTTT.

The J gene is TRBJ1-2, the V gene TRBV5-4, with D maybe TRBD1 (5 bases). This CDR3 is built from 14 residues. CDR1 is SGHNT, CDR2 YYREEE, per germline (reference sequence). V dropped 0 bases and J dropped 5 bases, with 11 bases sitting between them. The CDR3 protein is CASSLEQGEYGYTF. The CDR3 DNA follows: TGTGCCAGCAGCTTGGAACAAGGGGAGTATGGCTACACCTTC.

The CDR3 region is CASSPGPLYNSPLHF. CDR3 coding DNA: TGTGCCAGCAGCCCTGGACCGCTCTATAATTCACCCCTCCACTTT. The chain combines TRBV5-4 with TRBJ1-6, with unresolved D. This CDR3 has 15 amino acids. The germline V gene has CDR1 SGHNT and CDR2 YYREEE (reference sequence). Between the trimmed V and J ends, which lost 4 bases and 3 bases, there was a span of 11 bases. The full variable domain, with the rest looked up from reference TRBV5-4 and TRBJ1-6, is ETGVTQSPTHLIKTRGQQVTLRCSSQSGHNTVSWYQQALGQGPQFIFQYYREEENGRGNFPPRFSGLQFPNYSSELNVNALELDDSALYLCASSPGPLYNSPLHFGNGTRLTVT.

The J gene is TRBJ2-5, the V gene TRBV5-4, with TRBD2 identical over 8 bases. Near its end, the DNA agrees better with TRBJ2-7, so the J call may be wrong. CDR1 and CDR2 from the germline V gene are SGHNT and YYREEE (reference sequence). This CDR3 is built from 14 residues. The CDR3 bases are TGTGCCAGCAGCCCGGTCGGGAGGGGCGACGAGCAGTACTTC. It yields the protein CASSPVGRGDEQYF.

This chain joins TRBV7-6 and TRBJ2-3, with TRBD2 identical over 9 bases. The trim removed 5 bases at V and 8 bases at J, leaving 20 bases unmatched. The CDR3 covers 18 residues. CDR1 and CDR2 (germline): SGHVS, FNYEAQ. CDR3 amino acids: CASSPLVWTSDLSGTQYF. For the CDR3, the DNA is TGTGCCAGCAGCCCGCTTGTTTGGACTAGCGATTTGAGTGGTACGCAGTATTTT.

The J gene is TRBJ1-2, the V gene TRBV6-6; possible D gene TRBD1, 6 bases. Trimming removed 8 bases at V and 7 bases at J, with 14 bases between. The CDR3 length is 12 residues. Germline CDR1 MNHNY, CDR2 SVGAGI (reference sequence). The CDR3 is CASYGGRGGYTF. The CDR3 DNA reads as TGTGCCAGCTACGGGGGGCGCGGTGGCTACACCTTC.

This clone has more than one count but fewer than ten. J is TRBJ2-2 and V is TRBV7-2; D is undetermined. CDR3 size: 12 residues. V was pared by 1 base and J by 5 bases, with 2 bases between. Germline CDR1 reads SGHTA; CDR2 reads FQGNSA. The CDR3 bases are TGTGCCAGCAGCTTAGGAACCGGGGAGCTGTTTTTT. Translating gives CASSLGTGELFF.

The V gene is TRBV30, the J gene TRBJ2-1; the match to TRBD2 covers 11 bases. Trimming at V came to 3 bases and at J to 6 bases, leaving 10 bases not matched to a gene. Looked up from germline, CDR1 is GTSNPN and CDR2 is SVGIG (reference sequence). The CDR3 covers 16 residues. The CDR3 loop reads CAWSLTSGDWGNEQFF. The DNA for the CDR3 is TGTGCCTGGAGCCTGACTAGCGGGGATTGGGGCAATGAGCAGTTCTTC.

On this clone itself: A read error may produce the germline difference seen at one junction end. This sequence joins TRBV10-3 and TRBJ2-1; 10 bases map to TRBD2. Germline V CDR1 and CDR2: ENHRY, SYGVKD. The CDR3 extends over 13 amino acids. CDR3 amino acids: CAINEREGNEQFF. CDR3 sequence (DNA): TGTGCCATCAATGAGCGGGAGGGTAATGAGCAGTTCTTC.